This T cell receptor (beta chain) was recorded in a study of cytomegalovirus exposure and HLA in healthy donors. Comment on this clone: No antigen is known for it.

V was trimmed by 0 bases and J by 7 bases, leaving 21 bases between them. Germline V gene lookup returns CDR1 SGDLS and CDR2 YYNGEE. CDR3 length: 17 amino acids. Healthy bone marrow donors made up the cohort. Likely unrecorded immune exposures existed in these nominally healthy donors. Study results and caveats: The sole available immune exposure information was CMV serostatus. Most TCR sequences were uncommon, yet certain public TCRs appeared in many donors.

PCR involved 60 Vbeta and 13 Jbeta primers. Data came from immunoSEQ multiplex PCR; TCRdb stores just in-frame clones and leaves some out. The repertoire holds around 200,000 clones, with roughly 83% as singletons. The chain is built from TRBV9 and TRBJ2-3, with a possible D match to TRBD1 (5 bases). The TCR sequence derives from a woman aged 45-60 years in good health and CMV-seronegative. The sample comprised PBMCs. CDR3: CASSVANLANQGNTQYF. The CDR3 DNA reads as TGTGCCAGCAGCGTAGCTAACTTAGCCAACCAGGGAAATACGCAGTATTTT.